One and the same sample provided the 20 T cell receptor beta chains below, sequenced in a study of T-cell reconstitution after alpha-beta-depleted transplantation in children. Unique molecular identifiers were incorporated into the prepared TCRbeta library. TCRdb independently ran MiXCR on the PCR reads; one entry per CDR3 protein. Of over 85,000 distinct CDR3 sequences in the sample, approximately 8% are singletons; the top ten hold 16%. This specimen consisted of PBMCs, obtained before TCRalphabeta/CD19-depleted stem cell transplant. The receptors stem from a boy between 2 and 10 years old with acute lymphoblastic leukemia, due to receive a stem cell transplant.

This clonotype was counted many times. The chain is built from TRBV20-1 and TRBJ2-7; TRBD2 might be the D (6 bases). CDR3 length equals 14 residues. Germline values: CDR1 DFQATT, CDR2 SNEGSKA (reference sequence). With 4 bases removed from V and 4 bases from J, the gap between germline ends came to 17 bases. The CDR3 here is CSATPGTPFYEQYF. CDR3 DNA sequence: TGCAGTGCTACCCCTGGGACTCCCTTTTACGAGCAGTACTTC.

The sample holds many counts of this clonotype. The chain employs TRBV20-1 and TRBJ2-3; 11 nucleotides agree with TRBD2. The J segment lost 4 bases and the V segment lost 2 bases, leaving 5 bases of the junction unmatched. Germline CDR1 DFQATT, CDR2 SNEGSKA (reference sequence). CDR3 length: 15 amino acids. The CDR3 nucleotides read TGCAGTGCTAGAATTCTAGCGGGGGGATCAGATACGCAGTATTTT. Amino acid sequence: CSARILAGGSDTQYF.

The chain has TRBV5-6 and TRBJ2-3; 7 bases align to TRBD2. V shed 0 bases, J shed 6 bases, and the junction held 7 bases outside the gene matches. CDR1 and CDR2 (germline): SGHDT, YYEEEE. This CDR3 comprises 15 residues. Here the CDR3 DNA reads TGTGCCAGCAGCTTGGTTCTGGGAGGGGCGGATACGCAGTATTTT. It encodes CASSLVLGGADTQYF. Drawing the rest from reference TRBV5-6 and TRBJ2-3, the complete variable domain is DAGVTQSPTHLIKTRGQQVTLRCSPKSGHDTVSWYQQALGQGPQFIFQYYEEEERQRGNFPDRFSGHQFPNYSSELNVNALLLGDSALYLCASSLVLGGADTQYFGPGTRLTVL.

Points on this clonotype: A much larger clone lies one base from this, so it may be a read error. V is TRBV3-1 and J is TRBJ2-7; D is unclear. This CDR3 has 15 residues. Trimming removed 3 bases at V and 0 bases at J, with 12 bases between. The germline V gene encodes CDR1 LGHDT and CDR2 YNNKEL (reference sequence). The CDR3 coding sequence is TGTGCCAGCAGCCAGGAAACTGGGATCTCCTACGAGCAGTACTTC. It translates to CASSQETGISYEQYF.

This clonotype came up many times. The rearrangement uses TRBV5-1 and TRBJ1-2, with 8 bases that match TRBD1. V lost 6 bases and J lost 3; bases outside the gene matches: 10. The CDR3 has 15 amino acids. Germline-derived CDR1 and CDR2 are SGHRS and YFSETQ. Here the CDR3 reads CASKESGGLDYGYTF. The CDR3 DNA reads as TGCGCCAGCAAGGAGTCAGGGGGCTTGGACTATGGCTACACCTTC.

V usage is TRBV10-3 and J usage is TRBJ2-5, with D unclear. The CDR3 is 17 amino acids. The V end was cut by 3 bases, the J end by 1 base, with 18 bases between. The V gene's germline CDR1 is ENHRY and CDR2 SYGVKD. In DNA form, the CDR3 reads TGTGCCATCAGTGACCCGAAGGTTAGGGCCGCCCAAGAGACCCAGTACTTC. Translation gives CAISDPKVRAAQETQYF.

This clonotype has at least ten counts. The chain recombines TRBV5-6 with TRBJ1-2, with D hard to call. CDR1 is SGHDT, CDR2 YYEEEE, per germline. Trimming cost V 3 bases and J 2 bases, with 14 bases left between them. This CDR3 has 15 residues. DNA for the CDR3: TGTGCCAGCAGCTGGGCTAGTCGCAGGAACTATGGCTACACCTTC. It translates to CASSWASRRNYGYTF.

The V call is TRBV5-1, the J call TRBJ1-1, with TRBD1 identical over 7 bases. CDR1 and CDR2 (germline): SGHRS, YFSETQ. This CDR3 has 14 amino acids. With V trimmed by 0 bases and J by 6 bases, 5 bases remained unmatched. The CDR3 nucleotides are TGCGCCAGCAGCTTGGTTTCAGGGGGGGCTGAAGCTTTCTTT. Its protein is CASSLVSGGAEAFF.

A few counts support this clonotype. The genes are TRBV7-2 and TRBJ2-3; D might be TRBD2 (5 bases). V shed 4 bases and J shed 1 base, with 12 bases lying between them. This CDR3 is 15 amino acids long. The germline V gene has CDR1 SGHTA and CDR2 FQGNSA. The DNA of the CDR3 is TGTGCCAGCAGCTGGGGAGTGGCGGGCACAGATACGCAGTATTTT. This sequence encodes CASSWGVAGTDTQYF.

This clonotype was seen at least ten times. The chain carries TRBV5-1 and TRBJ2-7, with 9 nucleotides matching TRBD1. The CDR3 has 15 residues. V was clipped by 4 bases and J by 0 bases; unmatched bases: 5. Germline V lookup: CDR1 SGHRS, CDR2 YFSETQ. The CDR3 region is CASSPRDRDSYEQYF. The CDR3 DNA is TGCGCCAGCAGCCCCCGGGACAGGGACTCCTACGAGCAGTACTTC. The variable domain in full, with the rest retrieved from reference TRBV5-1 and TRBJ2-7, is KAGVTQTPRYLIKTRGQQVTLSCSPISGHRSVSWYQQTPGQGLQFLFEYFSETQRNKGNFPGRFSGRQFSNSRSEMNVSTLELGDSALYLCASSPRDRDSYEQYFGPGTRLTVT.

The V and J genes are TRBV28 and TRBJ1-1, with 8 bases identical to TRBD1. This CDR3 contains 14 residues. Germline trimming cut 6 bases from V and 5 bases from J; bases unmatched to any gene: 8. From germline, CDR1 is MDHEN and CDR2 SYDVKM. The CDR3: CASSPGQGSTEAFF. In DNA, the CDR3 is TGTGCCAGCAGCCCCGGACAGGGAAGTACTGAAGCTTTCTTT. Based on the CDR3 plus reference TRBV28 and TRBJ1-1, the full variable domain is DVKVTQSSRYLVKRTGEKVFLECVQDMDHENMFWYRQDPGLGLRLIYFSYDVKMKEKGDIPEGYSVSREKKERFSLILESASTNQTSMYLCASSPGQGSTEAFFGQGTRLTVV.

This clonotype occurred many times. The V and J genes are TRBV29-1 and TRBJ2-3, with TRBD2 matching over 10 bases. Germline-derived CDR1 and CDR2 are SQVTM and ANQGSEA. V trimming: 2 bases; J trimming: 6 bases; junction bases outside the gene matches: 14. The length of the CDR3 is 17 residues. The CDR3 protein is CSVERTPLAGAGDTQYF. CDR3 in DNA: TGCAGCGTTGAACGAACGCCCCTAGCGGGGGCAGGGGATACGCAGTATTTT.

The chain combines TRBV29-1 with TRBJ1-1; D ambiguous. The CDR3 length is 11 residues. Trimming stripped 5 bases from V and 3 bases from J, with 7 bases between. CDR1 is SQVTM, CDR2 ANQGSEA, per germline. In nucleotides, the CDR3 is TGCAGCGTTATAATGTACACTGAAGCTTTCTTT. Protein product: CSVIMYTEAFF.

This clonotype was picked up a small number of times. V is TRBV18 and J is TRBJ1-4, with a possible D match to TRBD1 (5 bases). The V gene's germline CDR1 is KGHSH and CDR2 LQKENI. The CDR3 is 15 residues long. The V and J ends lost 4 bases and 3 bases respectively, with 12 bases between them. The CDR3 spells CASSLRQNPNEKLFF. CDR3 bases: TGTGCCAGCTCACTGCGACAGAACCCTAATGAAAAACTGTTTTTT.

This clonotype was detected many times. V and J are TRBV7-3 and TRBJ1-1, with 7 nucleotides matching TRBD1. There are 16 residues in the CDR3. Germline CDR1 SGHTA, CDR2 FQGTGA. Trimming took 0 bases from V and 4 from J; bases not matched to a gene: 8. The CDR3 protein is CASSLTPNRGSTEAFF. DNA for the CDR3: TGTGCCAGCAGCTTAACGCCGAACAGGGGAAGCACTGAAGCTTTCTTT.

This clonotype was counted many times. The chain has TRBV2 and TRBJ2-5; 11 nucleotides line up with TRBD2. J lost 4 bases, V lost 8 bases, and 12 bases had no gene match. The CDR3 is 16 residues long. Germline V lookup: CDR1 SNHLY, CDR2 FYNNEI. The DNA for the CDR3 is TGTGCCAGCCTCCTAGCGGGGGGTCGTCGGACAGAGACCCAGTACTTC. This codes for CASLLAGGRRTETQYF.

This clonotype was observed many times. The chain is built from TRBV4-3 and TRBJ2-3; 7 nucleotides align to TRBD1. The CDR3 spans 16 residues. The germline V gene has CDR1 LGHNA and CDR2 YSLEER. The V gene end was trimmed by 4 bases and the J gene end by 4 bases; junction bases not matched to a gene: 11. The CDR3 DNA reads as TGCGCCAGCAGCCCCCCTCCCCCAGGGGGTGCAGATACGCAGTATTTT. As protein: CASSPPPPGGADTQYF.

In this sample, this clonotype turned up a few times. The chain's CDR3 is CASSKPTGGTEAFF. The CDR3 bases are TGTGCCAGTAGTAAACCTACAGGGGGCACTGAAGCTTTCTTT. The chain employs TRBV19 and TRBJ1-1; 8 positions match TRBD1. Unmatched junction bases numbered 5, after V lost 4 bases and J lost 4 bases. Germline CDR1 LNHDA, CDR2 SQIVND (reference sequence). The CDR3 is made up of 14 amino acids.

This clonotype showed up many times. The V and J genes are TRBV5-8 and TRBJ1-6; D remains unclear. V was pared by 2 bases and J by 12 bases, with 15 bases between. CDR3 size: 14 residues. Per germline, CDR1 SGHTS and CDR2 YDEGEE. The DNA for the CDR3 is TGTGCCAGCAGCTTCACACCTGAGCCTTTACCCCTCCACTTT. This gives the protein CASSFTPEPLPLHF.

The chain couples TRBV9 to TRBJ1-2; D is possibly TRBD1 (5 bases). Deletions cut 3 bases from V and 6 bases from J, with 21 bases between. This CDR3 comprises 16 residues. The germline gives CDR1 SGDLS, CDR2 YYNGEE. The CDR3, as DNA: TGTGCCAGCAGCGACCCATCGACGGGGCTGTCGCATGGCTACACCTTC. This translates into CASSDPSTGLSHGYTF.